The rows below give T cell receptor beta chains drawn from one sample of a study of control samples from healthy donors and cancer patients. The protocol was immunoSEQ multiplex PCR, while the TCRdb copy is restricted to in-frame clones and leaves out a portion. The data show approximately 58,000 clones, more than 75% seen once. Sequencing used PBMCs. The receptors derive from a woman aged 60 to 75 with lung cancer. CDR3s include the opening cysteine and the closing phenylalanine or tryptophan. D genes are given only for firm matches. Clone size appears in some rows only: once, few, many, or a class for an expanded clone.

clone size	CDR3 length	J gene	V gene	D gene	CDR3 DNA	CDR3 protein
NA	14	TRBJ1-4	TRBV5-1	TRBD1	TGCGCCAGCAGCCTGGGACAGGGCTATGAAAAACTGTTTTTT	CASSLGQGYEKLFF
NA	11	TRBJ1-5	TRBV6-5	NA	TGTGCCAGCACCACGGACGGTCCTCAGCATTTT	CASTTDGPQHF
NA	16	TRBJ1-3	TRBV6-6	NA	TGTGCCAGCAGTTTCTCCGGAGGTGGGTCCTCAAACACCATATATTTT	CASSFSGGGSSNTIYF
few	15	TRBJ1-1	TRBV7-6	NA	TGTGCCAGCAGCCAGCGGACCGGCGTGAACACTGAAGCTTTCTTT	CASSQRTGVNTEAFF
NA	16	TRBJ1-3	TRBV2	TRBD1	TGTGCCAGCAGTGTCGCAGGGGGGTACTCTGGAAACACCATATATTTT	CASSVAGGYSGNTIYF
NA	13	TRBJ1-2	TRBV19	NA	TGTGCCAGTAGTATCGGGACAAACTATGGCTACACCTTC	CASSIGTNYGYTF
NA	15	TRBJ1-1	TRBV7-8	NA	TGTGCCAGCACTCTGGAGGGGCGGGGGAACACTGAAGCTTTCTTT	CASTLEGRGNTEAFF
NA	16	TRBJ1-2	TRBV28	NA	TGTGCCAGCAGTTTGGGGGGCGCAGGGGCTAACTATGGCTACACCTTC	CASSLGGAGANYGYTF
NA	13	TRBJ2-5	TRBV5-4	NA	TGTGCCAGCAGCTTGGCCCTCGGAGAGACCCAGTACTTC	CASSLALGETQYF
NA	13	TRBJ1-4	TRBV6-6	TRBD1	TGTGCCAGCAAAAGGACAGGCCAGGGTGAACTGTTTTTT	CASKRTGQGELFF
NA	15	TRBJ2-3	TRBV9	NA	TGTGCCAGCAGCGTGGGGGGTGCGGGCACAGATACGCAGTATTTT	CASSVGGAGTDTQYF
NA	12	TRBJ2-7	TRBV9	NA	TGTGCCAGCAGCGTTGACTCCTACGAGCAGTACTTC	CASSVDSYEQYF
NA	12	TRBJ1-4	TRBV29-1	NA	TGCAGCGTTGCCGGCGGGGGAAATAGGGTGTTTTTT	CSVAGGGNRVFF
NA	15	TRBJ1-2	TRBV6-2/TRBV6-3	NA	TGTGCCAGCAGTTACCTGCAGGGGCGCGACTATGGCTACACCTTC	CASSYLQGRDYGYTF
NA	14	TRBJ1-2	TRBV5-3	NA	TGTGCCAGAAGCTTGCAGGGGCGCGTCTATGGCTACACCTTC	CARSLQGRVYGYTF
NA	17	TRBJ2-1	TRBV10-3	TRBD2	TGTGCCATCAGTGAAAAGCGGGAGGGCCCCTCCTACAATGAGCAGTTCTTC	CAISEKREGPSYNEQFF
NA	12	TRBJ1-5	TRBV20-1	NA	TGCAGTGCTAGTCCCAGGGGACAGCCCCAGCATTTT	CSASPRGQPQHF
NA	14	TRBJ2-7	TRBV5-1	TRBD2	TGCGCCAGCAGCACGGGGACTAGCGGTTACGAGCAGTACTTC	CASSTGTSGYEQYF